Below are 9 T cell receptor beta chains sequenced from a single sample in a study of cytomegalovirus exposure and HLA in healthy donors. It was with 60 Vbeta and 13 Jbeta primers that the PCR ran. TCRdb's table, derived via immunoSEQ multiplex PCR, lists solely in-frame clones and lacks some. The sample data list fewer than 150,000 clones. Source material: PBMCs. These receptor sequences come from a woman in her sixties or seventies in good health and CMV-seronegative.

J is TRBJ2-1 and V is TRBV11-3, with a tentative D call TRBD1 (5 bases). This CDR3 has 15 amino acids. Germline-derived CDR1 and CDR2 are SGHNT and YENEEA. V was shortened by 1 base and J by 4 bases, with 11 bases between the two germline ends. The DNA of the CDR3 is TGTGCCAGCAGCTTAGGTGGAGACAGATACAATGAGCAGTTCTTC. It encodes CASSLGGDRYNEQFF. Full variable domain (remainder filled in from reference TRBV11-3 and TRBJ2-1): EAGVVQSPRYKIIEKKQPVAFWCNPISGHNTLYWYLQNLGQGPELLIRYENEEAVDDSQLPKDRFSAERLKGVDSTLKIQPAELGDSAVYLCASSLGGDRYNEQFFGPGTRLTVL.

The rearrangement joins TRBV5-1 to TRBJ1-3; 7 nucleotides match TRBD1. Germline assignment: CDR1 SGHRS and CDR2 YFSETQ. V gave up 2 bases and J gave up 0 bases; unmatched junction bases: 11. This CDR3 is 18 amino acids long. The DNA of the CDR3 is TGCGCCAGCAGCTTCATATCCGGACAGGCCCACTCTGGAAACACCATATATTTT. Its translation: CASSFISGQAHSGNTIYF.

The V and J genes are TRBV9 and TRBJ2-7, with a possible D match to TRBD2 (6 bases). Germline V gives CDR1 SGDLS, CDR2 YYNGEE. The CDR3 is 18 residues long. The V end lost 4 bases, the J end lost 0 bases, and 23 bases lay between the germline ends. CDR3 sequence (DNA): TGTGCCAGCAGCACCCCAATGGGGGGTCAGGGATCCTCCTACGAGCAGTACTTC. It specifies CASSTPMGGQGSSYEQYF.

The genes are TRBV4-1 and TRBJ2-2; 12 bases fit TRBD2. In germline, CDR1 is MGHRA, CDR2 YSYEKL. The CDR3 is made up of 16 amino acids. V was clipped by 1 base and J by 7 bases; unmatched bases: 4. The CDR3 region is CASSQASGRAVGELFF. DNA of the CDR3: TGCGCCAGCAGCCAAGCTAGCGGGAGGGCCGTCGGGGAGCTGTTTTTT.

The V and J genes are TRBV10-3 and TRBJ2-4; TRBD1 is a possible D gene (6 bases). The CDR3 totals 14 residues. Germline CDR1 ENHRY, CDR2 SYGVKD. Trimming stripped 0 bases from V and 7 bases from J, with 10 bases between. In DNA, the CDR3 is TGTGCCATCAGTGAGTCGAATCAGGGGAACATTCAGTACTTC. This encodes CAISESNQGNIQYF.

A remark on this clone: In the same sample, other DNA sequences code for this CDR3. The gene calls are TRBV19 and TRBJ2-5, with D unresolved. V was clipped by 2 bases and J by 5 bases, with 3 bases between them. Germline V lookup: CDR1 LNHDA, CDR2 SQIVND (reference sequence). The CDR3 is 11 amino acids. CDR3 sequence reads: CASSIRETQYF. Written as DNA, the CDR3 is TGTGCCAGTAGTATACGTGAGACCCAGTACTTC.

The chain carries TRBV7-9 and TRBJ1-3, with 7 bases identical to TRBD1. The CDR3 length is 16 residues. CDR1 SEHNR and CDR2 FQNEAQ come from the germline V gene (reference sequence). V lost 5 bases, J lost 0 bases, and 7 bases stayed unmatched. The CDR3 sequence: CASSLQGVDSGNTIYF. CDR3 nucleotides: TGTGCCAGCAGCCTGCAGGGGGTTGACTCTGGAAACACCATATATTTT.

V usage is TRBV5-1 and J usage is TRBJ2-5; D is unclear. Germline V lookup: CDR1 SGHRS, CDR2 YFSETQ. The CDR3 extends over 13 amino acids. Trimming stripped 4 bases from V and 0 bases from J, with 7 bases between. The CDR3 region has the DNA TGCGCCAGCAGCGCTAGGAACCAAGAGACCCAGTACTTC. Translated: CASSARNQETQYF.

The chain links TRBV7-3 to TRBJ2-2; D possibly corresponds to TRBD1 (5 bases). CDR1 and CDR2 from the germline V gene are SGHTA and FQGTGA. Trimming left V 5 bases short and J 2 bases short, with 9 bases between. The CDR3 extends over 14 amino acids. CDR3 nucleotide sequence: TGTGCCAGCAGCGCGGACACCAACACCGGGGAGCTGTTTTTT. Translation gives CASSADTNTGELFF.